This TCR beta chain was identified in a study of Graves' ophthalmopathy and Graves' hyperthyroidism (dated by TCRdb to the late 2010s). Notes on the research overall: Peripheral blood was collected at initial diagnosis, prior to any treatment. The independent validation cohort included approximately 19 hyperthyroidism patients plus 17 patients who later progressed from hyperthyroidism to ophthalmopathy. In total, some 140 blood samples were TCR-sequenced: around 42 ophthalmopathy, under 80 hyperthyroidism and approximately 17 hyperthyroidism-to-ophthalmopathy patients. The approximately 100 discovery patients were divided at random into training and test sets in a 7:3 ratio. To explore V-J signatures that separate ophthalmopathy from hyperthyroidism, a discovery set of more than 95 patients was enrolled, consisting of 43 with ophthalmopathy and approximately 60 with stable hyperthyroidism. In six or seven hyperthyroidism patients, the T-cell repertoires found in thyroid tissue were compared with those found in blood. Following sampling, methimazole starting at 30 mg daily was administered to hyperthyroidism patients, and high-dose intravenous methylprednisolone was administered to ophthalmopathy patients. The study used TCR beta repertoire signatures to distinguish Graves' ophthalmopathy from Graves' hyperthyroidism and to predict progression to ophthalmopathy. What the research found in general, with its limitations: In validation, the model predicted ophthalmopathy progression with about 70% sensitivity and roughly 72% specificity; around twelve predicted patients were CT-confirmed with GO in a median of about 7.1 months. The 13-signature model separated ophthalmopathy from stable hyperthyroidism with approximately 85% sensitivity and about 81% specificity in cross-validation, and 80%/75% in the test set. Most expanded thyroid clonotypes with a frequency above 0.001 also appeared in blood, which suggests that blood repertoires may reflect the immune response in the thyroid. No statistical method was used to predetermine the sample size, and group allocation was not hidden from the investigators.

For repertoire sequencing, the TCR beta CDR3 regions were amplified from RNA transcripts. The first round of RT-PCR was done with HTBI primers and the Qiagen OneStep RT-PCR kit, and was followed by a second round of multiplex PCR, then size selection and purification. Sequencing of the libraries was carried out on an Illumina HiSeq2000 in paired-end mode with 100 bp reads. From the authors' description of their analysis: SOAPnuke was used to process the reads, throwing out any read that had adapters, had uncalled bases, had a mean Phred below 15, or lacked an exact constant-primer or identifier match. High-quality paired reads were merged with COPE v1.2.5. Clonotypes were defined as unique nucleotide sequences and were aligned to IMGT TRB V, D and J references using MiTCR v1.1. The analysis was limited to V-J combinations with a frequency above 0.0001, which together covered 99.2% of repertoires. For each V-J combination, a TCR clonal expansion and chaos score was defined as the ratio of F50 clonal expansion to chaos observed in the TCRdist matrix. Welch's t-statistics and random forest were used to reduce features to 10 to 15 V-J combinations, which were fed into a naive Bayes classifier. Thyroid-blood repertoire similarity was quantified with the Morisita-Horn index. TCRdb took the public reads, trimmed them with fastp at Q25, ran MiXCR for clone calling and kept in-frame beta chains. When rows share a CDR3 protein, they turn into one entry using the most common DNA and genes. These V and J calls derive from TCRdb rather than the authors' analysis. This sample holds just over 400,000 distinct CDR3 sequences; 20% to 25% were observed only once. The ten largest clones capture under 3% of the sample.

Hyperthyroidism was considered stable if no progression to ophthalmopathy occurred within 18 months of follow-up. Patients with hyperthyroidism were aged 18 to 65 years, had been newly diagnosed, and had a disease duration of less than 2 months. Patients with other autoimmune diseases, uncontrolled infections, pregnancy or lactation were excluded. Clinical symptoms, serum thyroxine, TRAb, thyroid ultrasound and orbital computed tomography formed the basis of the diagnosis. PBMCs were isolated from 10 ml of fresh peripheral blood by Ficoll-Paque density gradient centrifugation. Trizol reagent was used to extract the total RNA, and its quality was then checked on an Agilent 2100 Bioanalyzer. There are many counts of this clonotype. Its antigen specificity is not known. The record has no base qualities; no much larger clone is one base away. The sequence was obtained from a woman younger than 35 with stable Graves' hyperthyroidism. Donor details come from another sample of the same person, matched by shared clones. Sequenced material: peripheral blood.

The CDR3 loop reads CATTEANTGELFF. The nucleotide sequence is TGTGCCACCACAGAGGCGAACACCGGGGAGCTGTTTTTT. The sequence joins TRBV6-1 to TRBJ2-2; the D gene is not confidently resolved. Trimming at the junction amounts to 10 bases on V and 0 bases on J, and the germline ends lie 9 bases apart. The CDR3 numbers 13 residues from cysteine through phenylalanine. The retained sequence is limited to the CDR3, 39 bases, with the frame set at the first base. The germline V gene yields MNHNS for CDR1 and SASEGT for CDR2.